The 14 T cell receptor beta chains given below trace back to one sample, sequenced in a study of T-cell reconstitution after alpha-beta-depleted transplantation in children. General study findings and limits: T-cell counts and diversity were attributed mostly to newly produced T cells one year after transplant.

These receptors have no identified antigens. Construction of the TCRbeta library involved unique molecular identifiers. TCRdb re-called the PCR reads through MiXCR, storing one row per CDR3 protein. The profile shows about 290,000 distinct CDR3 sequences, around 7.1% of them singletons. The sequencing here drew on peripheral blood, taken 360 days after TCRalphabeta/CD19-depleted stem cell transplant. These TCRs come from a female patient aged 2-10 years who had a stem cell transplant for Fanconi anemia, so the T cells may come from the graft donor.

This clonotype was counted ten times or more. The J gene is TRBJ2-2, the V gene TRBV4-2; D remains ambiguous. The V gene lost 4 bases and the J gene lost 5 bases, with 11 bases spanning the gap. The CDR3 runs 14 residues. CDR1 and CDR2 from the germline V gene are LGHNA and YNFKEQ. CDR3: CASSRTRATGELFF. The CDR3, as DNA: TGTGCCAGCAGCCGAACTCGAGCGACCGGGGAGCTGTTTTTT.

This clonotype was seen ten or more times. The chain carries TRBV28 and TRBJ2-2, with D hard to call. The germline gives CDR1 MDHEN, CDR2 SYDVKM. The V end was cut by 8 bases, the J end by 4 bases, with 11 bases between. This CDR3 has 13 residues. The CDR3 bases are TGTGCCAGCCGACTCGGCCCCACCGGGGAGCTGTTTTTT. Translation gives CASRLGPTGELFF.

This clonotype has ten or more counts. The gene calls are TRBV5-1 and TRBJ2-7; 7 positions agree with TRBD2. Trimming removed 0 bases from V and 6 bases from J; junction bases left unmatched: 3. Germline CDR1 SGHRS, CDR2 YFSETQ. The CDR3 loop spans 13 amino acids. The CDR3 DNA reads TGCGCCAGCAGCTTGGTCGGGGGGTCCGAGCAGTACTTC. This translates into CASSLVGGSEQYF.

This clonotype has at least ten counts. The chain couples TRBV12-3 or TRBV12-4 to TRBJ2-6; D unresolved. This CDR3 contains 16 residues. V lost 1 base and J lost 0, with 7 bases in between. CDR3 DNA sequence: TGTGCCAGCAGTTTAGGTGTTCCCTCTGGGGCCAACGTCCTGACTTTC. It is translated as CASSLGVPSGANVLTF.

In this sample, this clonotype turned up a few times. The V and J genes are TRBV20-1 and TRBJ1-5, with D unclear. CDR1 DFQATT and CDR2 SNEGSKA come from the germline V gene (reference sequence). CDR3 size: 12 residues. The V end was cut by 0 bases, the J end by 7 bases, with 7 bases between. This chain's CDR3 is CSAREGTQPQHF. The CDR3 DNA sequence: TGCAGTGCTAGAGAGGGTACGCAGCCCCAGCATTTT.

This clonotype was seen a handful of times. The V and J genes are TRBV18 and TRBJ2-7; TRBD2 agrees at 11 bases. There are 15 residues in the CDR3. Germline V gives CDR1 KGHSH, CDR2 LQKENI. The V and J ends lost 3 bases and 5 bases, in that order; junction bases with no gene match: 6. The CDR3 coding sequence is TGTGCCAGCTCACCCACTACTAGCGGGAGTCACGAGCAGTACTTC. It yields the protein CASSPTTSGSHEQYF.

This clonotype was seen at least ten times. The chain has TRBV7-9 and TRBJ2-1; D may correspond to TRBD1 or TRBD2 (5 bases each). The V end was cut by 0 bases, the J end by 1 base, with 19 bases between. The CDR3 runs to 19 residues. Per the germline V gene, CDR1 is SEHNR and CDR2 is FQNEAQ (reference sequence). The CDR3 region has the DNA TGTGCCAGCAGCTTAGCGAGGGGCCGTTTTCTCACGTCCTACAATGAGCAGTTCTTC. It codes for CASSLARGRFLTSYNEQFF.

The table lists this clonotype with many counts. The chain couples TRBV9 to TRBJ2-2, with 10 bases that match TRBD2. V dropped 0 bases and J dropped 4; count of bases not matched to a gene: 3. Looked up from germline, CDR1 is SGDLS and CDR2 is YYNGEE. The CDR3 extends over 16 amino acids. The CDR3 protein is CASSVEGTSATGELFF. The CDR3 nucleotides are TGTGCCAGCAGCGTAGAGGGGACTAGCGCCACCGGGGAGCTGTTTTTT.

The chain carries TRBV9 and TRBJ2-3; D might be TRBD2 (6 bases). From germline, CDR1 is SGDLS and CDR2 YYNGEE. The V end lost 3 bases, the J end lost 3 bases, and 17 bases lay between the germline ends. CDR3 length: 16 amino acids. The CDR3 sequence: CASSAQRATPTDTQYF. The CDR3 DNA reads as TGTGCCAGCAGCGCCCAGCGGGCCACCCCGACAGATACGCAGTATTTT.

The V call is TRBV30, the J call TRBJ1-1; D ambiguous. Germline lookup yields CDR1 GTSNPN and CDR2 SVGIG (reference sequence). The V end lost 0 bases, the J end lost 8 bases, and 16 bases lay between the germline ends. There are 14 residues in the CDR3. The DNA of the CDR3 is TGTGCCTGGAGTGTACGTACCGGGTTAGTAGAAGCTTTCTTT. Protein: CAWSVRTGLVEAFF.

This clonotype was seen only a few times. The V and J genes are TRBV20-1 and TRBJ2-3; 10 bases match TRBD2. The germline V gene encodes CDR1 DFQATT and CDR2 SNEGSKA (reference sequence). Losses at the gene ends were 6 bases for V and 3 bases for J; bases not matched to a gene: 6. The CDR3 runs to 14 residues. The CDR3 DNA is TGCAGTGCCCAGCGGGGGGGCTGGACAGATACGCAGTATTTT. This encodes CSAQRGGWTDTQYF.

This clonotype appeared a few times. This sequence joins TRBV15 and TRBJ2-7; a weak D match, TRBD2 (6 bases). The CDR3 has 13 residues. Germline V gene lookup returns CDR1 LNHNV and CDR2 YYDKDF (reference sequence). The ends were cut back, 3 bases at V and 5 bases at J, with 11 bases in the middle. The CDR3 protein is CATSSWGTDEQYV. CDR3 coding DNA: TGTGCCACCAGCAGTTGGGGGACTGACGAGCAGTACGTC.

This clonotype was counted ten times or more. The J gene is TRBJ1-5, the V gene TRBV5-1; tentative D call: TRBD1 (6 bases). Trimming stripped 0 bases from V and 7 bases from J, with 8 bases between. CDR1 is SGHRS, CDR2 YFSETQ, per germline. The CDR3 has 13 residues. The CDR3 reads CASSLAGEQPQHF. The CDR3 DNA reads TGCGCCAGCAGCTTGGCAGGGGAACAGCCCCAGCATTTT.

The CDR3 DNA reads as TGCAGTGCTAGACCTGGGGGTAGCTCCTATAATTCACCCCTCCACTTT. It codes for CSARPGGSSYNSPLHF. The V gene is TRBV20-1, the J gene TRBJ1-6, with D perhaps TRBD1 (5 bases). The length of the CDR3 is 16 residues. V was pared by 2 bases and J by 0 bases, with 11 bases between. Looked up from germline, CDR1 is DFQATT and CDR2 is SNEGSKA (reference sequence).